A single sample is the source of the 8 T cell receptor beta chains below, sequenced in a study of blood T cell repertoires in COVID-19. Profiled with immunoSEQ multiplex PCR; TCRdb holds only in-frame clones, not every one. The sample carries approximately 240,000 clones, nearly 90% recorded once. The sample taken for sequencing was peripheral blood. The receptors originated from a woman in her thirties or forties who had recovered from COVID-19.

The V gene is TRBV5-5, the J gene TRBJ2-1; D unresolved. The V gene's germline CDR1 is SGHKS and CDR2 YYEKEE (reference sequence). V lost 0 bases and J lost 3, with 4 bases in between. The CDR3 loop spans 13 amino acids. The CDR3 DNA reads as TGTGCCAGCAGCTTGGTGTACTACAATGAGCAGTTCTTC. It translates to CASSLVYYNEQFF.

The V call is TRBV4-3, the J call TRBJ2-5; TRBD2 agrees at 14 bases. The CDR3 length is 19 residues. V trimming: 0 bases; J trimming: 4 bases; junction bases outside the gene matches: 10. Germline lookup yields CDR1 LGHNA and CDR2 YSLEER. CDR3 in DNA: TGCGCCAGCAGCCAAGAGGGACTAGCGGGAGTATTGCGGGTAGAGACCCAGTACTTC. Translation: CASSQEGLAGVLRVETQYF.

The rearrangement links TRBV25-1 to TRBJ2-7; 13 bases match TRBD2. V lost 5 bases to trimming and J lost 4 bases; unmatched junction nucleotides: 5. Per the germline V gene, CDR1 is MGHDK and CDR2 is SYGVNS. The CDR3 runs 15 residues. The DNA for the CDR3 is TGTGCCAGCAGTTTTGGGACTAGCGGGACGTACGAGCAGTACTTC. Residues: CASSFGTSGTYEQYF.

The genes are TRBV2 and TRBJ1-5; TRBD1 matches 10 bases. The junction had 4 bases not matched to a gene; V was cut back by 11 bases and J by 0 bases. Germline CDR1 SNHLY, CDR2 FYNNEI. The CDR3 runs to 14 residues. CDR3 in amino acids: CAVGQGGSNQPQHF. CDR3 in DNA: TGTGCCGTTGGACAGGGGGGTAGCAATCAGCCCCAGCATTTT. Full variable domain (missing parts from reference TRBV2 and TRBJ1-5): EPEVTQTPSHQVTQMGQEVILRCVPISNHLYFYWYRQILGQKVEFLVSFYNNEISEKSEIFDDQFSVERPDGSNFTLKIRSTKLEDSAMYFCAVGQGGSNQPQHFGDGTRLSIL.

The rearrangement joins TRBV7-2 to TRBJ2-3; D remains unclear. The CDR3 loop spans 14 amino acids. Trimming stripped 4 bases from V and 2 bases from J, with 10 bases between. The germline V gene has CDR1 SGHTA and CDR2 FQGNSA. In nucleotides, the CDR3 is TGTGCCAGCAGCTCCAGGCAGGCCACAGATACGCAGTATTTT. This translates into CASSSRQATDTQYF.

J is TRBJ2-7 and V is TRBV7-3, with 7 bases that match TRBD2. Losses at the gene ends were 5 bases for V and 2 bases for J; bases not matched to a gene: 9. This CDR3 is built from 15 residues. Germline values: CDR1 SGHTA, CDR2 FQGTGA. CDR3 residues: CASSQIAGYPYEQYF. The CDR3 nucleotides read TGTGCCAGCAGCCAAATAGCGGGTTATCCCTACGAGCAGTACTTC.

CDR3 nucleotide sequence: TGTGCCAGCAGCCGACAGGGGGACCCTAATGAAAAACTGTTTTTT. Amino acid sequence: CASSRQGDPNEKLFF. The rearrangement uses TRBV11-2 and TRBJ1-4, with 9 bases that match TRBD1. CDR1 and CDR2 (germline): SGHAT, FQNNGV. There are 15 residues in the CDR3. The V segment lost 5 bases and the J segment 3 bases; nucleotides outside the gene matches: 4.

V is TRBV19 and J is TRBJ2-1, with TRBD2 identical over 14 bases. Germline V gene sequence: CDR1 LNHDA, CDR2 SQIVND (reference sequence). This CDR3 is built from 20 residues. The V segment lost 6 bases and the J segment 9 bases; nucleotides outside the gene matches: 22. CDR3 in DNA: TGTGCCAGTAGCAGAGCCCCACAAACCGGGACTAGCGGGAGATTTGGTGAGCAGTTCTTC. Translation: CASSRAPQTGTSGRFGEQFF.